This T cell receptor beta chain was identified during a study of blood T cells in healthy people across ages. Trimming cost V 5 bases and J 7 bases, with 15 bases left between them. Germline lookup yields CDR1 SGHRS and CDR2 YFSETQ. The CDR3 runs to 14 residues. Combining a sample-barcoded 5' primer with a J-beta primer mix, a second PCR ran for about 6 to 12 cycles. TCRdb used MiXCR to reprocess the 5' RACE reads, holding one entry per CDR3 protein. The sample has some 920,000 distinct CDR3 sequences, roughly 51% seen once. The clonotype originates from a woman aged 55-75 years in good health. The V gene is TRBV5-1, the J gene TRBJ1-4, with D uncertain. The source material was blood. The CDR3: CASRKTGVGEKLFF. In nucleotides, the CDR3 is TGCGCCAGCAGAAAAACGGGCGTTGGTGAAAAACTGTTTTTT.